The next 10 T cell receptor beta chains were all read from a single sample in a study of tumor and adjacent non-tumor tissue in lung cancer. No cell sorting was done before RNA was extracted from the tissue. Distant lung tissue was collected more than 3 cm away from the tumor edge. A modified ARM-PCR protocol with three rounds of nested PCR amplified TCRbeta. Using its own MiXCR run on the multiplex PCR reads, TCRdb lists one record per CDR3 protein. There are about 100,000 distinct CDR3 sequences in the sample; 50% to 70% occur only once, and around 20% lies in the top ten. The sequenced sample was distant non-tumor lung tissue. All receptors derive from a man aged 30-40 years with non-small cell lung cancer.

Notes on this clonotype: Because the CDR3's place on the DNA is in doubt, the DNA is left out and the CDR3 is given as listed by TCRdb. The CDR3 reads CASSSGQGLYNEQFF. This chain links TRBV12-3 or TRBV12-4 with TRBJ2-1; no DNA check was done on the table's D call, TRBD1. The CDR3 is 15 residues long, counting both termini.

As to this clonotype: The CDR3 does not close with the conserved phenylalanine or tryptophan, likely indicating a read error. The V gene is TRBV13, the J gene TRBJ2-7, with 7 bases that match TRBD2. CDR3 length: 12 amino acids. The germline gives CDR1 PRHDT, CDR2 FYEKMQ (reference sequence). The V gene end was trimmed by 6 bases and the J gene end by 5 bases; junction bases not matched to a gene: 4. CDR3 protein: CASRLGGNEQYL. The CDR3 coding sequence is TGTGCCAGCAGGCTCGGGGGGAACGAGCAGTACTTG.

The rearrangement uses TRBV29-1 and TRBJ2-5; possibly TRBD2 for D (5 bases). Germline assignment: CDR1 SQVTM and CDR2 ANQGSEA. The CDR3 is made up of 17 amino acids. CDR3 protein: CSAIDYTGEPNLETQYF. CDR3 sequence (DNA): TGCAGTGCCATAGACTACACGGGTGAACCCAACCTAGAGACCCAGTACTTC.

A note on this clonotype: A clone one base away is much larger, so this may be a read error. The CDR3 sequence is CASSYSRAVSNTGELFF. CDR3 nucleotide sequence: TGTGCCAGCAGTTACTCGAGGGCAGTTTCGAACACCGGGGAGCTGTTTTTT. The chain employs TRBV6-2 or TRBV6-3 and TRBJ2-2, with D tentatively TRBD2 (5 bases). Trimming shortened V by 0 bases and J by 0 bases, and 11 bases separated the two germline ends. Germline V lookup: CDR1 MNHEY, CDR2 SVGEGT. The CDR3 runs 17 residues.

This clonotype was counted ten times or more. The CDR3 sequence is CASSLRRLAGISTDTQYF. The DNA for the CDR3 is TGTGCCAGCAGCTTACGACGACTAGCGGGAATAAGCACAGATACGCAGTATTTT. The chain has TRBV11-1 and TRBJ2-3, with 11 bases matching TRBD2. CDR1 is SGHAT, CDR2 FQDESV, per germline (reference sequence). Losses at the gene ends were 2 bases for V and 0 bases for J; bases not matched to a gene: 7. The CDR3 covers 18 residues.

With respect to this clonotype: Possible read error: a much larger clone is one base away. The rearrangement joins TRBV12-3 or TRBV12-4 to TRBJ2-2; 8 bases align to TRBD2. This CDR3 has 15 amino acids. CDR3 sequence reads: CASNPLAGHTGEPFF. CDR3 in DNA: TGTGCCAGCAATCCCTTAGCGGGACACACCGGGGAGCCGTTTTTT.

This sequence joins TRBV29-1 and TRBJ1-2, with 10 positions matching TRBD1. The CDR3 totals 12 residues. The germline V gene encodes CDR1 SQVTM and CDR2 ANQGSEA. CDR3 sequence: CSVGTGVPDYTF. In DNA, the CDR3 is TGCAGTGTCGGGACAGGGGTTCCTGACTACACCTTC.

Details on this clonotype: A much larger clone differs from this one at a single base, so this may be a read error. The rearrangement uses TRBV5-6 and TRBJ2-7; 8 bases fit TRBD1. CDR1 and CDR2 (germline): SGHDT, YYEEEE. This CDR3 region has 13 residues. The CDR3 DNA sequence: TGTGCCAGCACGGACAGGGCGATCTACGAGGAGTACTTC. Protein product: CASTDRAIYEEYF.

Points on this clonotype: Since a much larger clone is just one base distant, this may be a read error. The rearrangement links TRBV4-2 to TRBJ2-7; 9 bases agree with TRBD2. Per germline, CDR1 LGHNA and CDR2 YNFKEQ. CDR3 length: 14 residues. CDR3: CAISQEASGESSYF. The CDR3 nucleotides read TGTGCCATCAGCCAAGAGGCTAGCGGGGAGTCGTCATACTTC.

As to this clonotype: Relative to the germline gene, one junction end is altered; a read error may explain this. The genes are TRBV11-2 and TRBJ2-1; the match to TRBD2 covers 11 bases. The germline V gene encodes CDR1 SGHAT and CDR2 FQNNGV. This CDR3 is 13 amino acids long. CDR3 amino acids: CTSTLAGGLNQLF. The CDR3 nucleotides are TGTACCAGCACCTTAGCGGGGGGGCTTAATCAGCTCTTC.